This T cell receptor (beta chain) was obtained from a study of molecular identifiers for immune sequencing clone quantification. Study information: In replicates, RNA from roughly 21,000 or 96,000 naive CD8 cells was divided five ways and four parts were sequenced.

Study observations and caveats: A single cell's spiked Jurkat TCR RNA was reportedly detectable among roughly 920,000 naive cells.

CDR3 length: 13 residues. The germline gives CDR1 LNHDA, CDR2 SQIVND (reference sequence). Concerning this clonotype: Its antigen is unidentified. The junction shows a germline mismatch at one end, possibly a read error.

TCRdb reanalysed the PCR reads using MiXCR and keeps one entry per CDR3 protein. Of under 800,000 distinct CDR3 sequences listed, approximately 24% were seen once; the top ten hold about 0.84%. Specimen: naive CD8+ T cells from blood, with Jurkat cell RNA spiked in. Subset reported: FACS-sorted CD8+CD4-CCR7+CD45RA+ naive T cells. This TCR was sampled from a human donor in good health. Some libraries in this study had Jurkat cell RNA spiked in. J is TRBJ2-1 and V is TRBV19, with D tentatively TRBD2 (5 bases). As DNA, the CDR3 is TGTGCCAGTAGTTATCCTAGCCCGAATGAGCTGTTCTTC. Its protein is CASSYPSPNELFF. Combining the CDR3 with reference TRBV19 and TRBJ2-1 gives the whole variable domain DGGITQSPKYLFRKEGQNVTLSCEQNLNHDAMYWYRQDPGQGLRLIYYSQIVNDFQKGDIAEGYSVSREKKESFPLTVTSAQKNPTAFYLCASSYPSPNELFFGPGTRLTVL.